This T cell receptor (beta chain) was identified in a study of control samples from healthy donors and cancer patients. Using immunoSEQ multiplex PCR, the repertoire was profiled, and TCRdb retains in-frame clones only, with some absent. This table holds approximately 230,000 clones, roughly 82% found once. Germline CDR1 GTSNPN, CDR2 SVGIG (reference sequence). Trimming shortened V by 5 bases and J by 4 bases, and 17 bases separated the two germline ends. The CDR3 is 15 residues long. The chain carries TRBV30 and TRBJ2-2; tentative D call: TRBD2 (5 bases). The source material was PBMCs. This clonotype was obtained from a woman aged 55-70 years with lung cancer. The CDR3 spells CAWLPSGWLTGELFF. The CDR3 nucleotides read TGTGCCTGGCTTCCGTCGGGGTGGCTCACCGGGGAGCTGTTTTTT. The full variable domain, its missing parts supplied by reference TRBV30 and TRBJ2-2, is SQTIHQWPATLVQPVGSPLSLECTVEGTSNPNLYWYRQAAGRGLQLLFYSVGIGQISSEVPQNLSASRPQDRQFILSSKKLLLSDSGFYLCAWLPSGWLTGELFFGEGSRLTVL.